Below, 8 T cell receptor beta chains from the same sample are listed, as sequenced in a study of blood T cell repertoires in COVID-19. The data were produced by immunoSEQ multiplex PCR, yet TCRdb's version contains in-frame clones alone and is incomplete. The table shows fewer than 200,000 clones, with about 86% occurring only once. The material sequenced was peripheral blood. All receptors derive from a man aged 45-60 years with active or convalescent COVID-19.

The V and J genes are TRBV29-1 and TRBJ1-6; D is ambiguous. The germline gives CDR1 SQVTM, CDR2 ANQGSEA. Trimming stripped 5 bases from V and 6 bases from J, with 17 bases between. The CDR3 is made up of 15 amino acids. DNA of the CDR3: TGCAGCGTTACCGGCGGGGAGGAGAGTAATTCACCCCTCCACTTT. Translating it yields CSVTGGEESNSPLHF. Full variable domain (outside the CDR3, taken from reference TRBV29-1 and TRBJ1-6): SAVISQKPSRDICQRGTSLTIQCQVDSQVTMMFWYRQQPGQSLTLIATANQGSEATYESGFVIDKFPISRPNLTFSTLTVSNMSPEDSSIYLCSVTGGEESNSPLHFGNGTRLTVT.

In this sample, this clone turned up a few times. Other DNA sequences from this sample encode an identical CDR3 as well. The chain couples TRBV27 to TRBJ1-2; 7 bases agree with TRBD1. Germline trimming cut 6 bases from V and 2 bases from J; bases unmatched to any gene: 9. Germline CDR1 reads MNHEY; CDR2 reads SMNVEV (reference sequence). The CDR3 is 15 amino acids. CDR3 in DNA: TGTGCCAGCAGCACACTTACAGGGGCCAACTATGGCTACACCTTC. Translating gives CASSTLTGANYGYTF.

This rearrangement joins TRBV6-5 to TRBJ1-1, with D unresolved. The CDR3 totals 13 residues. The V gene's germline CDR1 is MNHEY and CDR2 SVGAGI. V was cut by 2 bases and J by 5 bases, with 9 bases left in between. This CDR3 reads CASSYGLRTEAFF. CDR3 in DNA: TGTGCCAGCAGTTACGGGCTGAGAACTGAAGCTTTCTTT.

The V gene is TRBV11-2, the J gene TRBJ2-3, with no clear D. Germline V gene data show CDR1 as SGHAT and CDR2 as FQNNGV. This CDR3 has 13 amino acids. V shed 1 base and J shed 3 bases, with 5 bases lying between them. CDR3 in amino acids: CASSLVLTDTQYF. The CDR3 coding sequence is TGTGCCAGCAGCTTAGTTCTAACAGATACGCAGTATTTT.

DNA of the CDR3: TGTGCCAGCAGCCTGAGCGGTACGCAGTATTTT. Translated, it gives CASSLSGTQYF. The chain is built from TRBV12-3 or TRBV12-4 and TRBJ2-3, with a weak D call TRBD2 (5 bases). The V gene lost 6 bases and the J gene lost 8 bases, with 9 bases spanning the gap. CDR3 length equals 11 residues.

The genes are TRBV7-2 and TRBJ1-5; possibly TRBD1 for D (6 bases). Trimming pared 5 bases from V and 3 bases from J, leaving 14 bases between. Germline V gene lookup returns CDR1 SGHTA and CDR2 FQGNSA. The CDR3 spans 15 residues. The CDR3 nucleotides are TGTGCCAGCAGCCCGGACGGACAGTACAATCAGCCCCAGCATTTT. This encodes CASSPDGQYNQPQHF.

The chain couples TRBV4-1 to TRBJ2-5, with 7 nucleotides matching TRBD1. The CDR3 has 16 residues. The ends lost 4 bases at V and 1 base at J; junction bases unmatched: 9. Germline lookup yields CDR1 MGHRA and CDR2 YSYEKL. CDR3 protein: CASSPSPGTAQETQYF. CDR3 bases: TGCGCCAGCAGCCCCTCACCCGGGACAGCCCAAGAGACCCAGTACTTC.

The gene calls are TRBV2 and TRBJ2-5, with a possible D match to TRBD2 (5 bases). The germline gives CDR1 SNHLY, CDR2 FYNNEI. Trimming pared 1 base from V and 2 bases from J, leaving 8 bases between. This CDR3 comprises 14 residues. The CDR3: CASSEVGLQETQYF. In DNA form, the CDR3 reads TGTGCCAGCAGTGAAGTCGGACTTCAAGAGACCCAGTACTTC. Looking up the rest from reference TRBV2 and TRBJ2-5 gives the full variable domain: EPEVTQTPSHQVTQMGQEVILRCVPISNHLYFYWYRQILGQKVEFLVSFYNNEISEKSEIFDDQFSVERPDGSNFTLKIRSTKLEDSAMYFCASSEVGLQETQYFGPGTRLLVL.